These 26 T cell receptor beta chains share one sample of origin, sequenced in a study of vaccination and CD4 T cells after COVID-19. As to treatment: approximately 11-day PBMC culture with coronavirus spike peptide pools or control peptides (ViraFEST assay). Oncomine TCR Beta short-read sequencing was applied to DNA from cultured CD4+ T cells. TCRdb fed the PCR reads into MiXCR, producing one record per CDR3 protein. The data show 14,000 to 15,000 distinct CDR3 sequences, 52% seen once. These TCRs' antigens remain unknown. Sequencing was carried out using CD4+ T cells from blood, cultured in vitro. Every receptor here comes from a human donor who had recovered from COVID-19.

The chain is built from TRBV30 and TRBJ2-7; D remains unclear. This CDR3 is 13 amino acids long. Germline CDR1 and CDR2: GTSNPN and SVGIG (reference sequence). Between the trimmed V and J ends, which lost 0 bases and 6 bases, there was a span of 12 bases. CDR3 in DNA: TGTGCCTGGAGTGTCGAGTTGAAGGGCGAGCAGTACTTC. It yields the protein CAWSVELKGEQYF.

V and J are TRBV12-3 or TRBV12-4 and TRBJ2-5; D not certain. V dropped 6 bases and J dropped 5 bases, with 10 bases sitting between them. The CDR3 contains 12 residues. The CDR3 DNA sequence: TGTGCCAGCAGCCCTCAAATGGAGACCCAGTACTTC. The encoded protein is CASSPQMETQYF.

The V and J genes are TRBV20-1 and TRBJ1-2, with 7 bases that match TRBD1. V shed 5 bases, J shed 3 bases, and the junction held 6 bases outside the gene matches. This CDR3 region has 13 residues. Germline values: CDR1 DFQATT, CDR2 SNEGSKA (reference sequence). In DNA form, the CDR3 reads TGCAGTGCTCCCCAGGGGGGCGACTATGGCTACACCTTC. It codes for CSAPQGGDYGYTF.

This clonotype was detected a few times. V and J are TRBV12-3 or TRBV12-4 and TRBJ1-5; D call uncertain. This CDR3 region has 14 residues. V was pared by 2 bases and J by 0 bases, with 5 bases between. The DNA of the CDR3 is TGTGCCAGCAGTTTACAGATTAGCAATCAGCCCCAGCATTTT. Translated: CASSLQISNQPQHF.

The V call is TRBV10-3, the J call TRBJ2-3; D perhaps matches TRBD1 (5 bases). CDR3 size: 15 residues. Trimming shortened V by 3 bases and J by 0 bases, and 10 bases separated the two germline ends. Germline V CDR1 and CDR2: ENHRY, SYGVKD. CDR3 nucleotide sequence: TGTGCCATCAGTGATCCAGGGTCTAGCACAGATACGCAGTATTTT. Encoded protein: CAISDPGSSTDTQYF.

The chain is built from TRBV7-9 and TRBJ2-5, with no clear D. The CDR3 length is 11 residues. CDR1 is SEHNR and CDR2 is FQNEAQ in the germline V gene (reference sequence). With 2 bases removed from V and 2 bases from J, the gap between germline ends came to 0 bases. CDR3 nucleotide sequence: TGTGCCAGCAGCTTACAAGAGACCCAGTACTTC. This encodes CASSLQETQYF.

This clonotype has more than one count but fewer than ten. As DNA, the CDR3 is TGTGCCACCAGTGATTGGGGGGGTCAAATAGCGGGGGTCAATGAGCAGTTCTTC. This translates into CATSDWGGQIAGVNEQFF. This chain joins TRBV24-1 and TRBJ2-1, with 9 positions matching TRBD2. CDR1 is KGHDR and CDR2 is SFDVKD in the germline V gene. This CDR3 has 18 amino acids. After removal of 2 bases from V and 6 bases from J, the junction contained 13 bases not matched to a gene.

J is TRBJ2-3 and V is TRBV7-6; the match to TRBD2 covers 8 bases. Trimming removed 1 base from V and 5 bases from J; junction bases left unmatched: 5. The CDR3 length is 15 residues. In germline, CDR1 is SGHVS, CDR2 FNYEAQ. CDR3 protein: CASSLDGRAVDTQYF. CDR3 nucleotides: TGTGCCAGCAGCTTAGACGGGAGGGCCGTAGATACGCAGTATTTT.

The chain recombines TRBV20-1 with TRBJ2-1, with 7 nucleotides matching TRBD2. CDR1 is DFQATT, CDR2 SNEGSKA, per germline (reference sequence). There are 15 residues in the CDR3. V lost 4 bases, J lost 8 bases, and 14 bases stayed unmatched. The CDR3 DNA is TGCAGTGCTACGGAAGCGGGACCAAACCCCGATGAGCAGTTCTTC. Translated, it gives CSATEAGPNPDEQFF.

CDR3 loop: CASTAGTGPYNEQFF. CDR3 DNA: TGTGCCAGTACAGCCGGGACAGGGCCCTACAATGAGCAGTTCTTC. The chain is built from TRBV19 and TRBJ2-1; 9 nucleotides agree with TRBD1. Germline values: CDR1 LNHDA, CDR2 SQIVND (reference sequence). The J segment lost 2 bases and the V segment lost 7 bases, leaving 6 bases of the junction unmatched. This CDR3 spans 15 amino acids. Based on the CDR3 plus reference TRBV19 and TRBJ2-1, the full variable domain is DGGITQSPKYLFRKEGQNVTLSCEQNLNHDAMYWYRQDPGQGLRLIYYSQIVNDFQKGDIAEGYSVSREKKESFPLTVTSAQKNPTAFYLCASTAGTGPYNEQFFGPGTRLTVL.

This clonotype was recorded once. This chain uses TRBV11-2 with TRBJ2-7, with D possibly being TRBD1 (5 bases). CDR3 length: 13 residues. V was clipped by 2 bases and J by 4 bases, with 9 bases between them. The germline V gene encodes CDR1 SGHAT and CDR2 FQNNGV. This CDR3 reads CASSLWAGYEQYF. CDR3 nucleotide sequence: TGTGCCAGCAGCTTATGGGCAGGGTACGAGCAGTACTTC.

The chain recombines TRBV6-2 or TRBV6-3 with TRBJ2-7, with D possibly being TRBD2 (7 bases). The CDR3 sequence is 15 residues long. The V gene lost 4 bases and the J gene lost 4 bases, with 17 bases spanning the gap. Germline assignment: CDR1 MNHEY and CDR2 SVGEGT. The CDR3 DNA is TGTGCCAGCAGTTCCCCCCGGGGGGCTACTTACGAGCAGTACTTC. It is translated as CASSSPRGATYEQYF.

The chain joins TRBV27 to TRBJ1-2, with D unresolved. Germline CDR1 and CDR2: MNHEY and SMNVEV (reference sequence). The CDR3 has 14 amino acids. Trimming took off 2 bases at V and 4 bases at J, with 11 bases between the two ends. CDR3 loop: CASSLRQSFYGYTF. The CDR3 DNA reads TGTGCCAGCAGTTTACGCCAGTCCTTCTATGGCTACACCTTC.

This chain links TRBV7-9 with TRBJ2-3, with TRBD2 as a possible D gene (5 bases). Germline loops: CDR1 SEHNR, CDR2 FQNEAQ (reference sequence). CDR3 length: 11 amino acids. With 7 bases removed from V and 9 bases from J, the gap between germline ends came to 11 bases. CDR3 in DNA: TGTGCCAGCACCGGAGCGGACACGCAGTATTTT. Amino acid sequence: CASTGADTQYF.

This clonotype was seen a handful of times. The chain has TRBV27 and TRBJ2-1; D call uncertain. The length of the CDR3 is 12 residues. Trimming left V 8 bases short and J 7 bases short, with 12 bases between. Per the germline V gene, CDR1 is MNHEY and CDR2 is SMNVEV (reference sequence). The CDR3: CASGRSANEQFF. The CDR3 bases are TGTGCCAGCGGACGGTCCGCTAATGAGCAGTTCTTC.

The chain has TRBV7-2 and TRBJ1-2, with no clear D. Trimming removed 1 base at V and 6 bases at J, with 9 bases between. This CDR3 contains 13 residues. Germline CDR1 is SGHTA and CDR2 is FQGNSA. CDR3 sequence (DNA): TGTGCCAGCAGCTTAGATCTATCGAATGGCTACACCTTC. This encodes CASSLDLSNGYTF. Full variable domain (missing parts from reference TRBV7-2 and TRBJ1-2): GAGVSQSPSNKVTEKGKDVELRCDPISGHTALYWYRQSLGQGLEFLIYFQGNSAPDKSGLPSDRFSAERTGGSVSTLTIQRTQQEDSAVYLCASSLDLSNGYTFGSGTRLTVV.

J is TRBJ1-1 and V is TRBV12-3 or TRBV12-4; D unresolved. The CDR3 is made up of 12 amino acids. The germline V and J ends were trimmed by 6 bases and 6 bases, with 11 bases remaining between them. The CDR3: CASSPQVPEAFF. The CDR3 bases are TGTGCCAGCAGCCCCCAGGTGCCTGAAGCTTTCTTT.

This clonotype was seen only a few times. CDR3 sequence reads: CASLKAGHGYTF. CDR3 sequence (DNA): TGTGCCAGCTTGAAGGCAGGGCACGGCTACACCTTC. This chain uses TRBV27 with TRBJ1-2; tentative D call: TRBD1 (5 bases). Trimming pared 8 bases from V and 8 bases from J, leaving 15 bases between. This CDR3 has 12 residues. From germline, CDR1 is MNHEY and CDR2 SMNVEV (reference sequence).

The chain combines TRBV19 with TRBJ2-5, with D uncertain. Trimming cost V 7 bases and J 4 bases, with 13 bases left between them. CDR3 length: 13 amino acids. Germline V gives CDR1 LNHDA, CDR2 SQIVND (reference sequence). DNA of the CDR3: TGTGCCAGTAAGCCCGCGGACCGAGAGACCCAGTACTTC. Its translation is CASKPADRETQYF.

The rearrangement joins TRBV3-1 to TRBJ2-7; 7 bases align to TRBD1. The CDR3 has 14 residues. V shed 4 bases, J shed 1 base, and the junction held 4 bases outside the gene matches. Per the germline V gene, CDR1 is LGHDT and CDR2 is YNNKEL (reference sequence). The DNA for the CDR3 is TGTGCCAGCAGCCCCGGGACAGCGTCCTACGAGCAGTACTTC. Translated: CASSPGTASYEQYF.

This clonotype was counted only a few times. The CDR3 protein is CASSQAGSEQYF. For the CDR3, the DNA is TGTGCCAGCAGCCAAGCGGGTTCCGAGCAGTACTTC. The rearrangement joins TRBV4-2 to TRBJ2-7; D uncertain. CDR1 and CDR2 (germline): LGHNA, YNFKEQ. Trimming shortened V by 1 base and J by 6 bases, and 7 bases separated the two germline ends. The CDR3 extends over 12 amino acids.

This clonotype has more than one count but fewer than ten. This chain uses TRBV19 with TRBJ1-5, with TRBD1 matching 7 bases. In germline, CDR1 is LNHDA, CDR2 SQIVND (reference sequence). Trimming at V came to 4 bases and at J to 3 bases, leaving 6 bases not matched to a gene. The CDR3 loop spans 15 amino acids. CDR3 sequence: CASSNPGQYNQPQHF. CDR3 in DNA: TGTGCCAGTAGTAACCCGGGACAGTACAATCAGCCCCAGCATTTT.

CDR3 region: CASSQVTGLYNEQFF. The CDR3 region has the DNA TGCGCCAGCAGCCAAGTCACTGGGCTTTACAATGAGCAGTTCTTC. The V and J genes are TRBV4-1 and TRBJ2-1; D is undetermined. There are 15 residues in the CDR3. V shed 1 base and J shed 4 bases, with 11 bases lying between them. Germline V CDR1 and CDR2: MGHRA, YSYEKL.

The J gene is TRBJ2-7, the V gene TRBV6-2 or TRBV6-3; perhaps TRBD1 as D (5 bases). Germline V gene sequence: CDR1 MNHEY, CDR2 SVGEGT. The CDR3 runs to 14 residues. V lost 7 bases and J 3 bases, leaving 16 bases between the germline ends. For the CDR3, the DNA is TGTGCCAGCATACTCCAAAAAGACAGCTACGAGCAGTACTTC. Translating it yields CASILQKDSYEQYF.

The chain recombines TRBV20-1 with TRBJ1-1; D remains ambiguous. Trimming took off 5 bases at V and 3 bases at J, with 4 bases between the two ends. The CDR3 extends over 10 amino acids. Germline V gene sequence: CDR1 DFQATT, CDR2 SNEGSKA (reference sequence). This CDR3 is CSAPDTEAFF. CDR3 sequence (DNA): TGCAGTGCTCCGGACACTGAAGCTTTCTTT.

The chain recombines TRBV20-1 with TRBJ1-1; D may be TRBD1 (6 bases). The length of the CDR3 is 13 residues. Germline CDR1 reads DFQATT; CDR2 reads SNEGSKA (reference sequence). Trimming shortened V by 6 bases and J by 4 bases, and 15 bases separated the two germline ends. CDR3 nucleotides: TGCAGTGCCCGGACAGAGGGGATCACTGAAGCTTTCTTT. It is translated as CSARTEGITEAFF.